The T cell receptor beta chain under discussion was sequenced for a study of T cells in Graves' hyperthyroidism and ophthalmopathy. Whole-study findings and limits: A model of 13 V-J pairs discriminated ophthalmopathy from stable hyperthyroidism. Blood also held most thyroid clonotypes expanded beyond 0.001.

This clonotype was found many times. Antigen: not known. Amplification targeted TCR beta CDR3 regions from RNA transcripts. TCR CDR3 regions were first amplified by RT-PCR with HTBI primers. TCRdb independently ran MiXCR on the multiplex PCR reads; one entry per CDR3 protein. The sample lists more than 500,000 distinct CDR3 sequences; around 45% were seen once. The CDR3 runs to 15 residues. CDR1 is SGHTA, CDR2 FQGNSA, per germline. The V end was cut by 4 bases, the J end by 5 bases, with 14 bases between. The rearrangement joins TRBV7-2 to TRBJ1-4; D is unresolved. The TCR comes from an adult woman with Graves' disease, either hyperthyroidism or ophthalmopathy (not recorded which). The sample taken for sequencing was peripheral blood or thyroid tissue (not recorded which). The CDR3 region has the DNA TGTGCCAGCAGCTCGAGGCGGACCAAAAATGAAAAACTGTTTTTT. It translates to CASSSRRTKNEKLFF. Full variable domain (remainder filled in from reference TRBV7-2 and TRBJ1-4): GAGVSQSPSNKVTEKGKDVELRCDPISGHTALYWYRQSLGQGLEFLIYFQGNSAPDKSGLPSDRFSAERTGGSVSTLTIQRTQQEDSAVYLCASSSRRTKNEKLFFGSGTQLSVL.